This T cell receptor (beta chain) was sequenced during a study of blood T cell repertoires in COVID-19. Sequencing was performed with immunoSEQ multiplex PCR; in TCRdb, only in-frame clones are kept and a portion is missing. This sample carries some 83,000 clones, approximately 89% of them seen once, and the ten largest clones take over 0.45%. The CDR3 spans 16 residues. Germline V gene data show CDR1 as MNHEY and CDR2 as SMNVEV (reference sequence). V lost 2 bases, J lost 4 bases, and 12 bases lay in between. The receptor was isolated from a man in his sixties with acute or convalescent COVID-19. The chain combines TRBV27 with TRBJ1-6; a possible D gene is TRBD1 (6 bases). Input material: peripheral blood. CDR3 sequence: CASSLVTGLYNSPLHF. The DNA of the CDR3 is TGTGCCAGCAGTTTAGTTACAGGGCTGTATAATTCACCCCTCCACTTT.